A selection of T cell receptor beta chains follows, all from one sample in a study of blood T cell repertoires in COVID-19. Produced via immunoSEQ multiplex PCR; TCRdb's table is partial and in-frame only. The sample shows approximately 21,000 clones, roughly 75% of them seen only once. The specimen was peripheral blood. All receptors come from a human donor in a cohort sampled during active or convalescent COVID-19. Both conserved end residues are part of each CDR3. Each record gives: clone size, J gene, D gene, V gene, CDR3 DNA, CDR3 protein. A D gene is named only where the DNA matches it firmly. The listing skips clone size in some rows; elsewhere it reads once, few, many or a size class.

medium-sized | TRBJ1-3 | TRBD1 | TRBV7-6 | TGTGCCAGCAGCTCCCTCGCGACAGGGGCCGCGATGGGGTCTGGAAACACCATATATTTT | CASSSLATGAAMGSGNTIYF
- | TRBJ1-1 | TRBD1 | TRBV5-1 | TGCGCCAGCAGCGACGGGGACAGGGTGGGGAACACTGAAGCTTTCTTT | CASSDGDRVGNTEAFF
- | TRBJ1-6 | - | TRBV7-8 | TGTGCCAGCAGCTTGCCTCGGGGGGGGTTTAATTCACCCCTCCACTTT | CASSLPRGGFNSPLHF
- | TRBJ2-5 | TRBD2 | TRBV7-7 | TGTGCTAGCAGCTTAGGTGGACTAGCGGGAGTCGGAGAGACCCAGTACTTC | CASSLGGLAGVGETQYF
- | TRBJ2-1 | TRBD2 | TRBV6-5 | TGTGCCAGCAGTTACGAGCGGGAGGGCCGGAATGAGCAGTTCTTC | CASSYEREGRNEQFF
- | TRBJ2-5 | - | TRBV5-5 | TGTGCCAGCAGCTTCCCCGGGGAGGAGACCCAGTACTTC | CASSFPGEETQYF
- | TRBJ1-1 | - | TRBV29-1 | TGCAGCGTTGAAGAACAAATGAACACTGAAGCTTTCTTT | CSVEEQMNTEAFF
few | TRBJ2-2 | - | TRBV24-1 | TGTGCCACCAGTAGTAATGGCAGACAGTCCAAGTCCGGGGAGCTGTTTTTT | CATSSNGRQSKSGELFF
- | TRBJ1-4 | - | TRBV3-1/TRBV3-2 | TGTGCCAGCAGCCTAAACAGGTTTAATGAAAAACTGTTTTTT | CASSLNRFNEKLFF
- | TRBJ1-2 | TRBD1 | TRBV28 | TGTGCCAGCAGTCGGGACAGTCGTTCAGCTAACTATGGCTACACCTTC | CASSRDSRSANYGYTF